The rows below give T cell receptor beta chains drawn from one sample of a study of shared clonotypes between healthy human individuals. Clones were read by immunoSEQ multiplex PCR, and TCRdb kept only the in-frame ones, dropping some. Here the sample spans about 2.1 million clones, 93% being singletons. What was sequenced was naive CD8+ T cells from PBMCs. The receptors here all came from a man between 18 and 35 years old in good health. Some clones in this sample may be carry-over from other donors' samples. Both conserved end residues are part of each CDR3. The D gene is left open where the match is weak. Some rows mark clone size as missing; the rest say once, few, many or name a class of expanded clone.

NA	TRBJ2-5	TRBV27	TRBD2	CASGLAGAYQETQYF	TGTGCCAGCGGGTTAGCGGGAGCGTACCAAGAGACCCAGTACTTC
NA	TRBJ2-7	TRBV10-3	TRBD1	CAISRQGAGYEQYF	TGTGCCATCAGTCGCCAGGGGGCCGGATACGAGCAGTACTTC
NA	TRBJ1-5	TRBV21-1	NA	CASRLQAQHF	TGTGCCAGTCGGTTACAGGCCCAGCATTTT
NA	TRBJ2-3	TRBV7-9	TRBD2	CASSSSSWDYGTDTQYF	TGTGCCAGCAGCTCGTCCTCCTGGGACTACGGCACAGATACGCAGTATTTT
NA	TRBJ2-3	TRBV19	NA	CASSPRDLTYTDTQYF	TGTGCCAGTAGTCCCAGGGACCTCACGTACACAGATACGCAGTATTTT
NA	TRBJ1-2	TRBV7-9	NA	CASSSGRLPYGYTF	TGTGCCAGCAGCTCGGGACGGCTCCCCTATGGCTACACCTTC
NA	TRBJ1-1	TRBV7-2	NA	CASSSSSLNTEAFF	TGTGCCAGCAGCTCCAGCAGCCTGAACACTGAAGCTTTCTTT
NA	TRBJ2-7	TRBV7-6	TRBD1	CASSLAGTGWPYEQYF	TGTGCCAGCAGCTTAGCGGGGACAGGGTGGCCCTACGAGCAGTACTTC
NA	TRBJ1-1	TRBV27	NA	CASSLSGGLGTEAFF	TGTGCCAGCAGTTTAAGCGGTGGACTGGGCACTGAAGCTTTCTTT
once	TRBJ2-7	TRBV5-1	NA	CASSSGRGSSYEQYF	TGCGCCAGCAGCTCAGGCAGGGGAAGCTCCTACGAGCAGTACTTC
once	TRBJ1-5	TRBV6-1	NA	CASSGSNQPQHF	TGTGCCAGCAGTGGATCCAATCAGCCCCAGCATTTT
NA	TRBJ2-1	TRBV29-1	TRBD2	CSVFPSGGRADEQFF	TGCAGCGTTTTCCCCTCAGGCGGGAGGGCGGATGAGCAGTTCTTC
NA	TRBJ1-2	TRBV27	NA	CASSYGGLKSYTF	TGTGCCAGCAGTTATGGGGGACTGAAAAGCTACACCTTC
NA	TRBJ1-2	TRBV19	NA	CASSLTVYGYTF	TGTGCCAGTAGTTTGACAGTGTATGGCTACACCTTC
NA	TRBJ1-1	TRBV7-3	NA	CASSQTGNLLTEAFF	TGTGCCAGCAGCCAGACAGGTAATCTGTTAACTGAAGCTTTCTTT
NA	TRBJ1-4	TRBV6-6	NA	CASSYSANEKLFF	TGTGCCAGCAGTTACTCGGCTAATGAAAAACTGTTTTTT
few	TRBJ2-4	TRBV5-1	NA	CASSGTTFRDTKNIQYF	TGCGCCAGCAGTGGTACGACTTTCCGGGATACCAAAAACATTCAGTACTTC
once	TRBJ2-7	TRBV27	TRBD2	CASSFSGATYEQYF	TGTGCCAGCAGCTTTAGCGGGGCCACCTACGAGCAGTACTTC
NA	TRBJ2-2	TRBV11-3	NA	CASSSRGAMELFF	TGTGCCAGCAGCTCCCGAGGGGCGATGGAGCTGTTTTTT
NA	TRBJ2-7	TRBV9	NA	CATRPAGAYEQYF	TGTGCCACCCGACCCGCCGGAGCCTACGAGCAGTACTTC
NA	TRBJ2-7	TRBV7-3	NA	CASRTRVRTYSYEQYF	TGTGCCAGCAGAACTCGTGTACGGACTTACTCCTACGAGCAGTACTTC
NA	TRBJ2-7	TRBV7-2	NA	CASSLALGQAAYEQYF	TGTGCCAGCAGCTTAGCGTTAGGTCAGGCCGCCTACGAGCAGTACTTC
NA	TRBJ2-1	TRBV7-3	NA	CASSDQALGYNEQFF	TGTGCCAGCAGCGACCAGGCTCTTGGCTACAATGAGCAGTTCTTC
NA	TRBJ2-7	TRBV4-1	TRBD2	CASSQRLAGARPSYEQYF	TGCGCCAGCAGCCAAAGACTAGCGGGAGCCCGTCCGTCCTACGAGCAGTACTTC
NA	TRBJ2-7	TRBV27	TRBD1	CASSKRGQAYEQYF	TGTGCCAGCAGCAAACGAGGACAGGCCTACGAGCAGTACTTC
NA	TRBJ2-7	TRBV29-1	NA	CSVAGTARGEQYF	TGCAGCGTCGCTGGGACCGCGAGGGGGGAGCAGTACTTC
NA	TRBJ1-2	TRBV27	NA	CASSSRGLDYGYTF	TGTGCCAGCAGTAGCAGGGGATTAGACTATGGCTACACCTTC
NA	TRBJ2-3	TRBV27	NA	CASRTGAFTDTQYF	TGTGCCAGCAGGACCGGGGCTTTCACAGATACGCAGTATTTT
once	TRBJ2-1	TRBV19	NA	CASSIGGTAYNEQFF	TGTGCCAGTAGTATAGGCGGGACAGCTTACAATGAGCAGTTCTTC
once	TRBJ2-7	TRBV27	NA	CASSPPRISGPYEQYF	TGTGCCAGCAGCCCACCGAGGATTAGCGGACCCTACGAGCAGTACTTC
NA	TRBJ1-3	TRBV6-6	NA	CASSSHYEPRGNTIYF	TGTGCCAGCAGTTCCCATTACGAACCTCGAGGAAACACCATATATTTT
NA	TRBJ2-7	TRBV4-2	NA	CASSQDGGPPLEQYF	TGTGCCAGCAGCCAAGATGGAGGACCTCCCCTCGAGCAGTACTTC
NA	TRBJ2-1	TRBV28	NA	CASTLTWGSSYNEQFF	TGTGCCAGCACCCTGACCTGGGGGAGCTCCTACAATGAGCAGTTCTTC
once	TRBJ1-2	TRBV11-2	TRBD1	CASSFDPPQGVIYGYTF	TGTGCCAGCAGCTTTGACCCCCCACAGGGGGTAATCTATGGCTACACCTTC
few	TRBJ1-5	TRBV9	NA	CASSGGYGNQPQHF	TGTGCCAGCAGTGGGGGGTACGGCAATCAGCCCCAGCATTTT
NA	TRBJ1-1	TRBV9	NA	CASSVGGSSAEAFF	TGTGCCAGCAGCGTAGGGGGATCCAGCGCTGAAGCTTTCTTT
NA	TRBJ2-1	TRBV9	NA	CASSVGGENHEQFF	TGTGCCAGCAGCGTAGGGGGGGAGAATCATGAGCAGTTCTTC
NA	TRBJ2-7	TRBV4-3	NA	CASSQTASYEQYF	TGCGCCAGCAGCCAAACCGCCTCCTACGAGCAGTACTTC
NA	TRBJ1-1	TRBV29-1	NA	CSVVGYEAFF	TGCAGCGTTGTTGGGTATGAAGCTTTCTTT